What follows are 25 T cell receptor beta chains derived from one specimen sequenced in a study of shared clonotypes between healthy human individuals. Sequenced by immunoSEQ multiplex PCR; TCRdb stores in-frame clones only, minus some. The sample has hundreds of thousands of clones, 76% seen once. Sequenced material: PBMCs. These receptors were taken from a woman aged 35 to 49 in good health. Some clones in this sample may be carry-over from other donors' samples.

This clone was picked up a small number of times. The chain carries TRBV7-9 and TRBJ1-2; D gene ambiguous. Germline V lookup: CDR1 SEHNR, CDR2 FQNEAQ (reference sequence). V lost 6 bases to trimming and J lost 0 bases, with 8 bases between them. The CDR3 has 13 amino acids. The CDR3 reads CASSPDSNYGYTF. Written as DNA, the CDR3 is TGTGCCAGCAGTCCGGACTCTAACTATGGCTACACCTTC. Complete variable domain (other parts from reference TRBV7-9 and TRBJ1-2): DTGVSQNPRHKITKRGQNVTFRCDPISEHNRLYWYRQTLGQGPEFLTYFQNEAQLEKSRLLSDRFSAERPKGSFSTLEIQRTEQGDSAMYLCASSPDSNYGYTFGSGTRLTVV.

The rearrangement uses TRBV29-1 and TRBJ1-2; 7 nucleotides line up with TRBD1. V gave up 7 bases and J gave up 0 bases; unmatched junction bases: 2. Germline values: CDR1 SQVTM, CDR2 ANQGSEA. The CDR3 is 12 amino acids. The CDR3 protein is CSGGQANYGYTF. The CDR3 DNA follows: TGCAGCGGAGGACAGGCTAACTATGGCTACACCTTC.

This chain connects TRBV5-1 to TRBJ2-3; no clear D gene. Germline V gene data show CDR1 as SGHRS and CDR2 as YFSETQ. This CDR3 has 15 residues. Trimming pared 0 bases from V and 0 bases from J, leaving 8 bases between. This CDR3 is CASSLDSSSTDTQYF. The CDR3 DNA follows: TGCGCCAGCAGCTTGGATTCCTCTAGCACAGATACGCAGTATTTT.

The chain carries TRBV7-3 and TRBJ1-1; weak D call: TRBD1 (6 bases). Germline-derived CDR1 and CDR2 are SGHTA and FQGTGA. This CDR3 comprises 13 residues. V gave up 6 bases and J gave up 1 base, with 9 bases separating them. The CDR3 sequence: CASSRTANTEAFF. CDR3 bases: TGTGCCAGCAGTCGGACAGCGAACACTGAAGCTTTCTTT.

Remarks on this clone: A read error is the likely source, as a far larger clone sits one nucleotide away. This CDR3 is also generated by other DNA sequences in the sample. The V gene is TRBV29-1, the J gene TRBJ2-2; the match to TRBD2 covers 8 bases. Germline V gene data show CDR1 as SQVTM and CDR2 as ANQGSEA. J lost 7 bases, V lost 4 bases, and 14 bases had no gene match. This CDR3 comprises 16 residues. The CDR3 DNA is TGCAGCGTTGTAGGTGGCCCAGCGGGAGCTAGCGGGGAGCTGTTTTTT. Encoded protein: CSVVGGPAGASGELFF.

This clone came up once. A junction end diverges from the germline sequence, so it may reflect a read error. This chain joins TRBV28 and TRBJ1-2; possibly TRBD1 for D (6 bases). Germline CDR1 MDHEN, CDR2 SYDVKM. The CDR3 is 13 residues long. Written as DNA, the CDR3 is TGTGCCAGCAATACACAGGGTGGCTATAGCTACACCTTC. Translated: CASNTQGGYSYTF.

V gene TRBV7-2 combines with J gene TRBJ2-1; 7 bases align to TRBD2. After removal of 1 base from V and 3 bases from J, the junction contained 3 bases not matched to a gene. The CDR3 runs to 15 residues. Germline V gives CDR1 SGHTA, CDR2 FQGNSA. CDR3 loop: CASSLGAGVYNEQFF. The CDR3 DNA is TGTGCCAGCAGCTTAGGGGCGGGGGTCTACAATGAGCAGTTCTTC.

The chain combines TRBV5-1 with TRBJ1-1, with a tentative D call TRBD1 (6 bases). This CDR3 has 15 residues. The germline V and J ends were trimmed by 1 base and 3 bases, with 13 bases remaining between them. Germline V lookup: CDR1 SGHRS, CDR2 YFSETQ. CDR3 loop: CASSLTGFIYTEAFF. CDR3 coding DNA: TGCGCCAGCAGCTTGACAGGGTTTATATACACTGAAGCTTTCTTT.

This clone was recorded only once. The chain recombines TRBV7-8 with TRBJ1-2, with TRBD1 matching 9 bases. From germline, CDR1 is SGHVS and CDR2 FQNEAQ. J was trimmed by 5 bases and V by 1 base; bases with no gene match: 11. CDR3 length equals 17 residues. The DNA for the CDR3 is TGTGCCAGCAGCTTAGTAACGACAGGGGGAGAAGGTTATGGCTACACCTTC. Residues: CASSLVTTGGEGYGYTF.

This chain joins TRBV11-2 and TRBJ2-3; D gene unclear. CDR3 length: 13 amino acids. Trimming shortened V by 0 bases and J by 6 bases, and 7 bases separated the two germline ends. CDR1 and CDR2 (germline): SGHAT, FQNNGV. Here the CDR3 reads CASSLERRDTQYF. CDR3 bases: TGTGCCAGCAGCTTAGAGCGTAGGGATACGCAGTATTTT.

The chain has TRBV7-8 and TRBJ2-1; TRBD2 is a possible D gene (7 bases). The V end was cut by 1 base, the J end by 4 bases, with 11 bases between. CDR3 length: 15 residues. CDR1 is SGHVS, CDR2 FQNEAQ, per germline. CDR3 nucleotide sequence: TGTGCCAGCAGCTTAGGGGGGGGCCGTTACAATGAGCAGTTCTTC. This codes for CASSLGGGRYNEQFF.

The chain recombines TRBV10-3 with TRBJ2-1, with 7 bases identical to TRBD2. Unmatched junction bases numbered 5, after V lost 1 base and J lost 2 bases. This CDR3 is built from 16 residues. Germline CDR1 ENHRY, CDR2 SYGVKD. CDR3 amino acids: CAISEFSSGAYNEQFF. The CDR3 DNA follows: TGTGCCATCAGTGAGTTTTCTAGCGGAGCCTACAATGAGCAGTTCTTC.

The V and J genes are TRBV5-4 and TRBJ2-5, with TRBD1 identical over 10 bases. The length of the CDR3 is 16 residues. Per the germline V gene, CDR1 is SGHNT and CDR2 is YYREEE (reference sequence). The trim removed 3 bases at V and 5 bases at J, leaving 10 bases unmatched. The CDR3 here is CASSSTRQGAGETQYF. The CDR3, as DNA: TGTGCCAGCAGCTCGACGCGACAGGGGGCGGGGGAGACCCAGTACTTC.

This chain joins TRBV7-3 and TRBJ2-3; D unresolved. The V end was cut by 3 bases, the J end by 0 bases, with 10 bases between. Germline V CDR1 and CDR2: SGHTA, FQGTGA. This CDR3 comprises 15 residues. This CDR3 reads CASSLDGRSTDTQYF. As DNA, the CDR3 is TGTGCCAGCAGCTTGGACGGGCGAAGCACAGATACGCAGTATTTT.

This chain uses TRBV7-8 with TRBJ2-1; 8 bases map to TRBD2. The CDR3 sequence is 13 residues long. After removal of 5 bases from V and 5 bases from J, the junction contained 2 bases not matched to a gene. Per the germline V gene, CDR1 is SGHVS and CDR2 is FQNEAQ. The DNA for the CDR3 is TGTGCCAGCAGCCGACTAGCGAACAATGAGCAGTTCTTC. It codes for CASSRLANNEQFF.

This chain uses TRBV27 with TRBJ2-2; a possible D gene is TRBD1 (5 bases). Per germline, CDR1 MNHEY and CDR2 SMNVEV (reference sequence). The ends were cut back, 6 bases at V and 1 base at J, with 12 bases in the middle. The CDR3 is 15 residues long. The CDR3 reads CASRAHGQNTGELFF. CDR3 DNA sequence: TGTGCCAGCAGAGCCCATGGACAGAACACCGGGGAGCTGTTTTTT.

The gene calls are TRBV5-8 and TRBJ2-1; 10 nucleotides line up with TRBD2. CDR1 SGHTS and CDR2 YDEGEE come from the germline V gene. This CDR3 is built from 16 residues. Germline trimming cut 4 bases from V and 2 bases from J; bases unmatched to any gene: 6. The DNA of the CDR3 is TGTGCCAGCAGCGCCGGACTAGCGGTGCCCTACAATGAGCAGTTCTTC. It translates to CASSAGLAVPYNEQFF.

CDR3 sequence (DNA): TGTGCCAGCTCACTCTGGACTAGCTCCCGGGGGGAGCAGTACTTC. Protein product: CASSLWTSSRGEQYF. This sequence joins TRBV18 and TRBJ2-7; TRBD2 matches 8 bases. The germline V gene encodes CDR1 KGHSH and CDR2 LQKENI. CDR3 size: 15 residues. With 4 bases clipped from V and 7 bases from J, the junction kept 12 bases outside the gene matches.

The gene calls are TRBV27 and TRBJ2-3; no firm D call. Germline CDR1 MNHEY, CDR2 SMNVEV (reference sequence). The CDR3 contains 12 residues. Trimming took 5 bases from V and 3 from J, leaving 6 bases between them. Here the CDR3 DNA reads TGTGCCAGCAGTACGAGGACAGATACGCAGTATTTT. This gives the protein CASSTRTDTQYF.

On this clone: The likely explanation is a read error, given a far larger clone one base away. The J gene is TRBJ2-7, the V gene TRBV29-1, with TRBD1 matching over 8 bases. Per germline, CDR1 SQVTM and CDR2 ANQGSEA. CDR3 length equals 12 residues. V was pared by 7 bases and J by 6 bases, with 8 bases of the junction left unmatched. The CDR3 DNA follows: TGCAGCGGGGGGACAGGCGAACCCGAGCAGTACTTC. Residues: CSGGTGEPEQYF.

This clone was seen at least ten times. The chain joins TRBV28 to TRBJ1-1; 10 bases fit TRBD1. The ends lost 10 bases at V and 7 bases at J; junction bases unmatched: 9. The CDR3 is 13 residues long. Per the germline V gene, CDR1 is MDHEN and CDR2 is SYDVKM. CDR3 in amino acids: CAIVTGGGDEAFF. The CDR3 DNA is TGTGCCATCGTGACAGGGGGCGGCGATGAAGCTTTCTTT.

The DNA for the CDR3 is TGTGCCAGCAATACAGGAGACCAAGAGACCCAGTACTTC. Its translation: CASNTGDQETQYF. The chain carries TRBV11-1 and TRBJ2-5, with a weak D call TRBD1 (5 bases). Trimming cost V 7 bases and J 0 bases, with 9 bases left between them. CDR3 length: 13 residues. Germline CDR1 and CDR2: SGHAT and FQDESV (reference sequence). Full variable domain (outside the CDR3, taken from reference TRBV11-1 and TRBJ2-5): EAEVAQSPRYKITEKSQAVAFWCDPISGHATLYWYRQILGQGPELLVQFQDESVVDDSQLPKDRFSAERLKGVDSTLKIQPAELGDSAMYLCASNTGDQETQYFGPGTRLLVL.

The V and J genes are TRBV18 and TRBJ1-6; D might be TRBD1 (6 bases). The ends were cut back, 2 bases at V and 5 bases at J, with 7 bases in the middle. Per germline, CDR1 KGHSH and CDR2 LQKENI. The length of the CDR3 is 14 residues. DNA for the CDR3: TGTGCCAGCTCACCAGACAGGAATAATTCACCCCTCCACTTT. It is translated as CASSPDRNNSPLHF.

The chain combines TRBV30 with TRBJ2-5; TRBD2 agrees at 13 bases. This CDR3 contains 15 residues. Germline V lookup: CDR1 GTSNPN, CDR2 SVGIG (reference sequence). The V segment lost 2 bases and the J segment 4 bases; nucleotides outside the gene matches: 4. Here the CDR3 DNA reads TGTGCCTGGAGTAAGGGACTAGCGGGGTTAGAGACCCAGTACTTC. Its translation is CAWSKGLAGLETQYF.

This clone was seen only a few times. Other DNA sequences within the sample encode an identical CDR3. V is TRBV7-9 and J is TRBJ1-2, with 7 bases lining up with TRBD1. Germline CDR1 reads SEHNR; CDR2 reads FQNEAQ (reference sequence). V gave up 1 base and J gave up 0 bases; unmatched junction bases: 2. The CDR3 extends over 15 amino acids. CDR3 amino acids: CASSLGTGANYGYTF. The DNA for the CDR3 is TGTGCCAGCAGCTTAGGGACAGGAGCTAACTATGGCTACACCTTC.